Listed below are T cell receptor beta chains from one sample, sequenced in a study of cytomegalovirus exposure and HLA in healthy donors. TCRdb keeps only in-frame clones here, not all; method: immunoSEQ multiplex PCR. The table lists 130,000 or so clones, roughly 89% of them singletons. The sample was PBMCs. Receptors were obtained from a young woman in good health and CMV-seronegative. Each CDR3 is given with its conserved first and last residue. Each record gives: CDR3 DNA, CDR3 protein, V gene, clone size, CDR3 length, D gene, J gene. D genes are given only for firm matches. Expanded clones are given a class, and other clones once, few, many or no size at all.

DNA: TGCGCCAGCAGCGTAGGGACAGGGGGCTCTCTGTCCTCTGGAAACACCATATATTTT; CDR3: CASSVGTGGSLSSGNTIYF; V: TRBV5-1; size: NA; length: 19; D: TRBD1; J: TRBJ1-3
DNA: TGTGCCACCAGCAGAGATCCGGGACAGGGAGGCTACACCTTC; CDR3: CATSRDPGQGGYTF; V: TRBV15; size: NA; length: 14; D: TRBD1; J: TRBJ1-2
DNA: TGTGCCAGCAGTGGTCCGGGACAGGGGGCCTGGGGTGGCCACACCTTC; CDR3: CASSGPGQGAWGGHTF; V: TRBV6-1; size: NA; length: 16; D: TRBD1; J: TRBJ1-2
DNA: TGTGCCAGCACCGGACAGGGAGGCAATCAGCCCCAGCATTTT; CDR3: CASTGQGGNQPQHF; V: TRBV6-1; size: NA; length: 14; D: TRBD1; J: TRBJ1-5
DNA: TGTGCCAGCAGTTACTTCAGGGGGAACACTGAAGCTTTCTTT; CDR3: CASSYFRGNTEAFF; V: TRBV6-6; size: NA; length: 14; D: NA; J: TRBJ1-1
DNA: TGCGCCAGCAGCTTGGTTGGGGACAGGGGGCCGAATGAGCAGTTCTTC; CDR3: CASSLVGDRGPNEQFF; V: TRBV5-1; size: NA; length: 16; D: TRBD1; J: TRBJ2-1
DNA: TGTGCCAGCAGCCAAGGTTGGGGCACGGTGAACACTGAAGCTTTCTTT; CDR3: CASSQGWGTVNTEAFF; V: TRBV14; size: NA; length: 16; D: NA; J: TRBJ1-1
DNA: TGTGCCAGCTCACCTTACGTTAGAGGCCATGGCTACACCTTC; CDR3: CASSPYVRGHGYTF; V: TRBV18; size: NA; length: 14; D: NA; J: TRBJ1-2
DNA: TGTGCCAGCACAGGGGAGAAAGAGACCCAGTACTTC; CDR3: CASTGEKETQYF; V: TRBV2; size: NA; length: 12; D: NA; J: TRBJ2-5
DNA: TGCGCCAGCAGCTTGGCCGTCGAGGGAACGGGTGAAGCTTTCTTT; CDR3: CASSLAVEGTGEAFF; V: TRBV5-1; size: once; length: 15; D: NA; J: TRBJ1-1
DNA: TGTGCCAGCAGCCGCATGGAGGGTGTTGAAAAACTGTTTTTT; CDR3: CASSRMEGVEKLFF; V: TRBV14; size: NA; length: 14; D: NA; J: TRBJ1-4
DNA: TGCGCCAGCAGCTCTACTAGCGGGGGCTACGAGCAGTACTTC; CDR3: CASSSTSGGYEQYF; V: TRBV5-1; size: once; length: 14; D: TRBD2; J: TRBJ2-7
DNA: TGTGCCAGCAGCGCCGGGACTGAAGCTTTCTTT; CDR3: CASSAGTEAFF; V: TRBV5-6; size: NA; length: 11; D: NA; J: TRBJ1-1
DNA: TGTGCCAGCGTAGGGGCGAGTCAAGGGACTGAAGCTTTCTTT; CDR3: CASVGASQGTEAFF; V: TRBV2; size: NA; length: 14; D: NA; J: TRBJ1-1
DNA: TGTGCCAGCAGCGAGGCAGTAGCGGGGTTGGATACGCAGTATTTT; CDR3: CASSEAVAGLDTQYF; V: TRBV9; size: NA; length: 15; D: TRBD2; J: TRBJ2-3
DNA: TGTGCCAGCAGTGAACCACCTACCTACGAGCAGTACTTC; CDR3: CASSEPPTYEQYF; V: TRBV6-1; size: NA; length: 13; D: NA; J: TRBJ2-7
DNA: TGTGCCAGCAGCTCCTCGCGGGCTGGTATCAATCAGCCCCAGCATTTT; CDR3: CASSSSRAGINQPQHF; V: TRBV5-8; size: NA; length: 16; D: NA; J: TRBJ1-5
DNA: TGTGCCAGCGCCCTATACTCTGGAAACACCATATATTTT; CDR3: CASALYSGNTIYF; V: TRBV6-1; size: NA; length: 13; D: NA; J: TRBJ1-3
DNA: TGCAGCGCTATAGTTTACTACGAGCAGTACTTC; CDR3: CSAIVYYEQYF; V: TRBV29-1; size: NA; length: 11; D: NA; J: TRBJ2-7
DNA: TGTGCCAGCAGTGAGGAGGTCCAGGGGCTGGATACGCAGTATTTT; CDR3: CASSEEVQGLDTQYF; V: TRBV2; size: NA; length: 15; D: NA; J: TRBJ2-3
DNA: TGTGCCAGCCACAGGAGGGTCACTGAAGCTTTCTTT; CDR3: CASHRRVTEAFF; V: TRBV5-6; size: NA; length: 12; D: NA; J: TRBJ1-1
DNA: TGCGCCAGCAGCATTGACAGCTCAGCTGGAAACACCATATATTTT; CDR3: CASSIDSSAGNTIYF; V: TRBV5-1; size: NA; length: 15; D: NA; J: TRBJ1-3
DNA: TGTGCCAGCAGCGAAGGACAGGGTTGGGAGACCCAGTACTTC; CDR3: CASSEGQGWETQYF; V: TRBV7-3; size: NA; length: 14; D: TRBD1; J: TRBJ2-5
DNA: TGTGCCAGCAGTTACTCGGCTGGGGGGAACTATGGCTACACCTTC; CDR3: CASSYSAGGNYGYTF; V: TRBV6-5; size: NA; length: 15; D: NA; J: TRBJ1-2
DNA: TGTGCCAGCAGCGTGAAGACAGGGGCATCCTACTACGAGCAGTACTTC; CDR3: CASSVKTGASYYEQYF; V: TRBV5-4; size: NA; length: 16; D: TRBD1; J: TRBJ2-7
DNA: TGTGCCATCGGGGGGACAGGGGGTGGTGAAGCTTTCTTT; CDR3: CAIGGTGGGEAFF; V: TRBV10-3; size: NA; length: 13; D: TRBD1; J: TRBJ1-1
DNA: TGTGCCAGCAGTGTGGCTAGCGGGGGGCCTCACGAGCAGTACTTC; CDR3: CASSVASGGPHEQYF; V: TRBV6-1; size: NA; length: 15; D: TRBD2; J: TRBJ2-7